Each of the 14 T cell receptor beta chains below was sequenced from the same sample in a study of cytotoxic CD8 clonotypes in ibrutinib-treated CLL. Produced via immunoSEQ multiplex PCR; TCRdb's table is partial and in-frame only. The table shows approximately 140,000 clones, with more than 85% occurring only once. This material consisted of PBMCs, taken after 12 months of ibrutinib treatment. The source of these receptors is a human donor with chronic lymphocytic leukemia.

CDR3 sequence reads: CASSLWGRGTEAFF. The CDR3 DNA reads TGTGCCAGCAGTTTATGGGGCAGGGGCACTGAAGCTTTCTTT. V and J are TRBV28 and TRBJ1-1, with D possibly being TRBD1 (6 bases). V was shortened by 0 bases and J by 4 bases, with 9 bases between the two germline ends. The germline V gene encodes CDR1 MDHEN and CDR2 SYDVKM. The CDR3 spans 14 residues.

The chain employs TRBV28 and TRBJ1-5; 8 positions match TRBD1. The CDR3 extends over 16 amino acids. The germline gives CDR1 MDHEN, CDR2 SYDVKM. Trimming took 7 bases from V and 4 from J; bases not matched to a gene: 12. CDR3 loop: CASKGGAGTGNQPQHF. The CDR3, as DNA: TGTGCCAGCAAGGGGGGGGCCGGGACAGGTAATCAGCCCCAGCATTTT. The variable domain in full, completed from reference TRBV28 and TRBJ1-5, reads DVKVTQSSRYLVKRTGEKVFLECVQDMDHENMFWYRQDPGLGLRLIYFSYDVKMKEKGDIPEGYSVSREKKERFSLILESASTNQTSMYLCASKGGAGTGNQPQHFGDGTRLSIL.

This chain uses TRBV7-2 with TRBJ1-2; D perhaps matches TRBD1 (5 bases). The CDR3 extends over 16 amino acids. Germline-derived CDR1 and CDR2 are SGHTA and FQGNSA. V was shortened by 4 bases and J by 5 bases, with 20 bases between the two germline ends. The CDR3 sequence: CASSSTGPRVSYGYTF. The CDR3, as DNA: TGTGCCAGCAGCTCCACAGGACCCAGGGTATCATATGGCTACACCTTC.

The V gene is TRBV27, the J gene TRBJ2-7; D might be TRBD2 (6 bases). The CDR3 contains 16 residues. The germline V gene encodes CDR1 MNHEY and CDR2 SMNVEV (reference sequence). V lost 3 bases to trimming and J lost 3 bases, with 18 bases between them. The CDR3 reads CASSLVPSARHYEQYF. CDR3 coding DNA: TGTGCCAGCAGTTTGGTCCCTAGCGCCAGACACTACGAGCAGTACTTC.

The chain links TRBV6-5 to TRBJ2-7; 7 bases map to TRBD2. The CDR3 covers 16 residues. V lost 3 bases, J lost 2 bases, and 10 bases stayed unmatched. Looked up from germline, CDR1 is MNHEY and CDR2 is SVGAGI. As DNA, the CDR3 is TGTGCCAGCAGTTATTTGTCGGGGGGTCCGCCCTACGAGCAGTACTTC. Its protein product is CASSYLSGGPPYEQYF.

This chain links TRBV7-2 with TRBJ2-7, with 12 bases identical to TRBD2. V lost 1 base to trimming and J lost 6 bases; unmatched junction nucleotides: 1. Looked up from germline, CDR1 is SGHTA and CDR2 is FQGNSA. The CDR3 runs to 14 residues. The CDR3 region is CASSLGTSGTEQYF. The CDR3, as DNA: TGTGCCAGCAGCTTAGGGACTAGCGGGACCGAGCAGTACTTC.

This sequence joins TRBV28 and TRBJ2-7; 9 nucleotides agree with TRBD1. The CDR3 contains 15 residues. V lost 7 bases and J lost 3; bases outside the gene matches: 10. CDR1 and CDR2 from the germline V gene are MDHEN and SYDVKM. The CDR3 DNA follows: TGTGCCAGCATCCCCGCCGGGACAGGGTACTACGAGCAGTACTTC. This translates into CASIPAGTGYYEQYF.

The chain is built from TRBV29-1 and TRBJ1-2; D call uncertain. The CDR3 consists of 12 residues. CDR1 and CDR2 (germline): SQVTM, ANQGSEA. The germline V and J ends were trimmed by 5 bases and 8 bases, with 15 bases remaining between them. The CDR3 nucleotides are TGCAGCGTTACGGTGGAGGGCGCGGGCTACACCTTC. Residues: CSVTVEGAGYTF.

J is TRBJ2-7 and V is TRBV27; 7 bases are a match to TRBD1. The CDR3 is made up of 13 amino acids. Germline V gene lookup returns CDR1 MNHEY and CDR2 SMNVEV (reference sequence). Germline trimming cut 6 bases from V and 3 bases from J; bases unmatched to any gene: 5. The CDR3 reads CASSIDRDYEQYF. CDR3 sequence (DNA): TGTGCCAGCAGCATAGACAGGGACTACGAGCAGTACTTC.

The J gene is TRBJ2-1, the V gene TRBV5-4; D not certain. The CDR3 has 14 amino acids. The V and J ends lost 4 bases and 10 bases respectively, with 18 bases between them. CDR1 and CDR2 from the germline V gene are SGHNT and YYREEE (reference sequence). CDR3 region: CASSTSGLLEEQFF. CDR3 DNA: TGTGCCAGCAGCACATCCGGGCTCCTCGAGGAGCAGTTCTTC. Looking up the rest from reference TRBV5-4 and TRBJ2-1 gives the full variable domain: ETGVTQSPTHLIKTRGQQVTLRCSSQSGHNTVSWYQQALGQGPQFIFQYYREEENGRGNFPPRFSGLQFPNYSSELNVNALELDDSALYLCASSTSGLLEEQFFGPGTRLTVL.

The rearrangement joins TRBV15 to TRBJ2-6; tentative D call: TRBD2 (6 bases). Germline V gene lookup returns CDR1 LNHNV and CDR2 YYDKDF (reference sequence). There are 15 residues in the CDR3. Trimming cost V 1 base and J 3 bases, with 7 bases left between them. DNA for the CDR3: TGTGCCACCAGCAGAGCGGGGGTTGGGGCCAACGTCCTGACTTTC. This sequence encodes CATSRAGVGANVLTF. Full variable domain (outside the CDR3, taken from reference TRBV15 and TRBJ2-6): DAMVIQNPRYQVTQFGKPVTLSCSQTLNHNVMYWYQQKSSQAPKLLFHYYDKDFNNEADTPDNFQSRRPNTSFCFLDIRSPGLGDTAMYLCATSRAGVGANVLTFGAGSRLTVL.

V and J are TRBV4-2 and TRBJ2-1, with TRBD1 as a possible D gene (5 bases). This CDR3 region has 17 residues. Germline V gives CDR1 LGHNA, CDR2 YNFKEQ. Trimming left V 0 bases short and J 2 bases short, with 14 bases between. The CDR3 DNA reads TGTGCCAGCAGCCAAGAAGGGTCAGGGCTCCCCTACAATGAGCAGTTCTTC. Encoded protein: CASSQEGSGLPYNEQFF.

This CDR3 reads CASSEAARFGGSYEQYF. CDR3 bases: TGTGCCAGCAGTGAAGCCGCCCGGTTTGGGGGCTCCTACGAGCAGTACTTC. The chain recombines TRBV2 with TRBJ2-7; possibly TRBD1 or TRBD2 for D (5 bases each). The CDR3 runs to 17 residues. V lost 0 bases, J lost 0 bases, and 15 bases lay in between. Germline V gene data show CDR1 as SNHLY and CDR2 as FYNNEI.

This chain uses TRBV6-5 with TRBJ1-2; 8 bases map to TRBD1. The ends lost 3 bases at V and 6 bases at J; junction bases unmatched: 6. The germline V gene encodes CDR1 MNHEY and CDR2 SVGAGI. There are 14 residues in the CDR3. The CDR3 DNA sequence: TGTGCCAGCAGTTATGCAGGGGGCAGCGATGGCTACACCTTC. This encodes CASSYAGGSDGYTF.